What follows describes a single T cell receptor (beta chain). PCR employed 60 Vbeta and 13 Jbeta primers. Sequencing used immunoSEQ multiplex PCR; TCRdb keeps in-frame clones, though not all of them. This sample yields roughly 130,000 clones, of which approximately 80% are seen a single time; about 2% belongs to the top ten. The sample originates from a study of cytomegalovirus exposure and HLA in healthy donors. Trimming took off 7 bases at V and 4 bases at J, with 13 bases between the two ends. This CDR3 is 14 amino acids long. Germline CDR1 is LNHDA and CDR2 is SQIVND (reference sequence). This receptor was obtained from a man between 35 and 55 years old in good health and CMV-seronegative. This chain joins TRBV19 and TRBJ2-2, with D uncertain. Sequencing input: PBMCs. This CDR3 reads CASIRIGGTGELFF. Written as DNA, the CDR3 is TGTGCCAGTATACGTATCGGTGGCACCGGGGAGCTGTTTTTT.